The clone carrying this T cell receptor beta chain was picked up one time. Germline loops: CDR1 MNHEY, CDR2 SVGAGI. This CDR3 spans 14 amino acids. V was shortened by 7 bases and J by 8 bases, with 20 bases between the two germline ends. The sample comes from a study of T cell changes during pregnancy in multiple sclerosis. This table comes from immunoSEQ multiplex PCR, and its TCRdb copy is limited to in-frame clones, with some not included. The sample has around 70,000 clones, approximately 92% seen once. Here the sequenced sample was peripheral blood, taken before pregnancy. This sequence originates from a female donor with multiple sclerosis, enrolled in a pregnancy study. This sequence joins TRBV6-5 and TRBJ1-2; D is unclear. The chain's CDR3 is CASTPTSTGGGYTF. In nucleotides, the CDR3 is TGTGCCAGCACCCCCACTTCAACCGGAGGAGGCTACACCTTC.